This T cell receptor (beta chain) was profiled in a study of CD8 T cells in Susac syndrome. In the study overall: Active disease was present in six of the sequenced Susac syndrome patients, whereas eight or nine of them were in remission. Patients with Susac syndrome, at blood draw, were therapy-naive, on corticosteroids, or on intravenous immunoglobulin alone.

The CDR3 is 16 residues long. V gave up 4 bases and J gave up 0 bases, with 16 bases separating them. In germline, CDR1 is SEHNR, CDR2 FQNEAQ (reference sequence). A word on this clonotype: Antigen unknown.

Random hexamers primed reverse transcription of about 0.5 to 1 ug RNA. Across 54 Vbeta and 13 Jbeta, TCR beta CDR3 was amplified with immunoSEQ multiplex PCR. TCRdb reprocessed the immunoSEQ multiplex PCR reads via MiXCR and lists one record per CDR3 protein. The sample has under 300,000 distinct CDR3 sequences, 90% to 96% seen once; the top ten hold around 0.093%. Regarding the study as a whole: There was no clonal expansion in the CD4+ T cell repertoires of Susac syndrome.

The rearrangement joins TRBV7-9 to TRBJ2-7, with D maybe TRBD2 (7 bases). Sample: CD4+ T cells from PBMCs. This TCR was sampled from a human donor with Susac syndrome. CDR3 sequence reads: CASSSGGRRSSYEQYF. The CDR3, as DNA: TGTGCCAGCAGCTCGGGGGGCCGGAGGAGCTCCTACGAGCAGTACTTC. Drawing the rest from reference TRBV7-9 and TRBJ2-7, the complete variable domain is DTGVSQNPRHKITKRGQNVTFRCDPISEHNRLYWYRQTLGQGPEFLTYFQNEAQLEKSRLLSDRFSAERPKGSFSTLEIQRTEQGDSAMYLCASSSGGRRSSYEQYFGPGTRLTVT.